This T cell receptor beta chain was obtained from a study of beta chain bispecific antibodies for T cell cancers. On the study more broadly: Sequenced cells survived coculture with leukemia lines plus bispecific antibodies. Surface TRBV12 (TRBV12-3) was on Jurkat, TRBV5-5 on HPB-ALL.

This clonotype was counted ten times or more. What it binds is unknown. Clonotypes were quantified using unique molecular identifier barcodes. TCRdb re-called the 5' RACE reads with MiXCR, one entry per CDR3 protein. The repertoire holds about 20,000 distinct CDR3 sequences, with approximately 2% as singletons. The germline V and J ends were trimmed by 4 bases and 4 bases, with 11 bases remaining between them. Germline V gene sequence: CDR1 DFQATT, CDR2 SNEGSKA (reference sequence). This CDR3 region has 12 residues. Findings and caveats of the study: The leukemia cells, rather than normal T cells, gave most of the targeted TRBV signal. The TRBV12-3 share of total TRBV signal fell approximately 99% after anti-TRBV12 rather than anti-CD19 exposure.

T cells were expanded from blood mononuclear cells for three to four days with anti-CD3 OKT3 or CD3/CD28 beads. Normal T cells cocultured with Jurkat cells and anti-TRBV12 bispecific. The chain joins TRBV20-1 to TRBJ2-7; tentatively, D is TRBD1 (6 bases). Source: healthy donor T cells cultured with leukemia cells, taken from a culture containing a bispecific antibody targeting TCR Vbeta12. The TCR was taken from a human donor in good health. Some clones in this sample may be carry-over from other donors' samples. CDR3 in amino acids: CSAKGTPYEQYF. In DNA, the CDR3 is TGCAGTGCTAAGGGGACACCGTACGAGCAGTACTTC.